Sequencing of this T cell receptor beta chain was carried out in a study of blood T cell repertoires in COVID-19. The overall study: Material from acute and convalescent COVID-19 was sourced from the United States, Italy and Spain.

Per the original methods: For nucleated cells, counts were estimated from reference gene primer amplification. Sequencing was performed with immunoSEQ multiplex PCR; in TCRdb, only in-frame clones are kept and a portion is missing. V and J calls and clone size follow that table, whereas D and trimming were derived from the DNA. In the table there are roughly 140,000 clones, 80% to 90% of which are singletons. CDR1 is KGHSH and CDR2 is LQKENI in the germline V gene. The CDR3 length is 13 residues. V dropped 1 base and J dropped 6 bases, with 8 bases sitting between them. The chain couples TRBV18 to TRBJ2-3; D is perhaps TRBD1 (6 bases). The source is a man between 70 and 80 years old with acute or convalescent COVID-19. Sequenced input: peripheral blood. CDR3 nucleotide sequence: TGTGCCAGCTCACCACGAACAGGGGATACGCAGTATTTT. It codes for CASSPRTGDTQYF. Variable domain in full (rest from reference TRBV18 and TRBJ2-3): NAGVMQNPRHLVRRRGQEARLRCSPMKGHSHVYWYRQLPEEGLKFMVYLQKENIIDESGMPKERFSAEFPKEGPSILRIQQVVRGDSAAYFCASSPRTGDTQYFGPGTRLTVL.